This T cell receptor (beta chain) stems from a study of cytomegalovirus exposure and HLA in healthy donors. Study results and caveats: Links to common viral pathogens appeared, in a later analysis, for several of the most significant clusters. Compared with the approximately 680-donor mean, an Asian-associated ancestry cluster reportedly had fewer N-insertions, according to a later analysis. With later analysis, a missense DCLRE1C variant became linked to TCR beta V- and J-gene trimming.

Use of 60 Vbeta and 13 Jbeta primers characterized the PCR. How the authors handled the data: Roughly 10 million shared chains were among roughly 81 million unique TCR beta chains counted in a later analysis. Here immunoSEQ multiplex PCR was the method, and the copy in TCRdb shows in-frame clones only, minus some. V and J calls plus clone size are reproduced from that table; the DNA served to infer D and trimming. The table shows 170,000 or so clones, with around 74% occurring only once. CDR3 length: 15 residues. From germline, CDR1 is MNHNY and CDR2 SVGAGI (reference sequence). V lost 2 bases and J 1 base, leaving 9 bases between the germline ends. Notes on this clone: No antigen is known for it.

The rearrangement uses TRBV6-6 and TRBJ1-3, with D uncertain. The clonotype originates from a male donor in good health and CMV-seronegative. Sequencing was performed on PBMCs. The CDR3 DNA is TGTGCCAGCAGTTACGCCGGTTGGTCTGGAAACACCATATATTTT. It encodes CASSYAGWSGNTIYF.